One sample yielded the 27 T cell receptor beta chains listed below, sequenced in a study of blood T cells in healthy people across ages. Sample-barcoded 5' priming and a J-beta primer mix drove a second PCR of 7 to 11 cycles. TCRdb re-derived calls from the 5' RACE reads in MiXCR, one entry per CDR3 protein. The sample holds 650,000 to 1,000,000 distinct CDR3 sequences, about 34% seen once. Sequenced material: blood. The receptors derive from a man aged 18 to 35 in good health.

A note on this clonotype: This may arise from a read error, as a much more abundant clone is one base away. V and J are TRBV20-1 and TRBJ2-1; D remains unclear. The CDR3 runs to 14 residues. V lost 1 base, J lost 2 bases, and 9 bases lay in between. Germline CDR1 reads DFQATT; CDR2 reads SNEGSKA (reference sequence). The CDR3 is CSARVGKTYNEQFF. The CDR3 nucleotides read TGCAGTGCTAGAGTGGGCAAGACCTACAATGAGCAGTTCTTC.

This clonotype was seen a few times. The chain is built from TRBV29-1 and TRBJ2-5; no clear D. CDR1 and CDR2 from the germline V gene are SQVTM and ANQGSEA. V was shortened by 4 bases and J by 7 bases, with 16 bases between the two germline ends. There are 13 residues in the CDR3. The CDR3 DNA is TGCAGCGTTGGGCCTCGGCTGGTCGGGACCCAGTACTTC. It codes for CSVGPRLVGTQYF.

The V gene is TRBV5-1, the J gene TRBJ2-1, with 11 bases identical to TRBD1. V gave up 4 bases and J gave up 3 bases; unmatched junction bases: 6. The CDR3 has 16 residues. Germline lookup yields CDR1 SGHRS and CDR2 YFSETQ. The CDR3 nucleotides read TGCGCCAGCAGCAGGACAGGGGGCCTCGGCTACAATGAGCAGTTCTTC. Encoded protein: CASSRTGGLGYNEQFF.

The CDR3 DNA sequence: TGTGCCAGCAGCAAAGCGCGGGGCAGCAGGGGCCCTAACTATGGCTACACCTTC. This codes for CASSKARGSRGPNYGYTF. The chain links TRBV21-1 to TRBJ1-2; TRBD1, the D gene given by the table, was not confirmed from the DNA. TRBV21-1 is listed as a pseudogene. CDR3 length: 18 residues.

Only one count was recorded for this clonotype. A much more abundant neighbour one base away suggests this may be a read error. V usage is TRBV20-1 and J usage is TRBJ2-7; no clear D gene. CDR3 size: 13 residues. V was clipped by 3 bases and J by 0 bases, with 9 bases between them. The germline V gene encodes CDR1 DFQATT and CDR2 SNEGSKA (reference sequence). DNA of the CDR3: TGCAGTGCTAGTTCCAGGAGCTCCTACGAGCAGTACTTC. This codes for CSASSRSSYEQYF.

This clonotype was detected only a few times. V usage is TRBV3-1 and J usage is TRBJ1-2, with D uncertain. The V gene's germline CDR1 is LGHDT and CDR2 YNNKEL (reference sequence). The CDR3 has 15 residues. Trimming stripped 0 bases from V and 0 bases from J, with 8 bases between. This chain's CDR3 is CASSQDLGSNYGYTF. DNA of the CDR3: TGTGCCAGCAGCCAAGACCTGGGATCTAACTATGGCTACACCTTC.

The rearrangement joins TRBV20-1 to TRBJ2-3, with D unclear. The CDR3 is made up of 11 amino acids. Trimming left V 3 bases short and J 9 bases short, with 10 bases between. Germline values: CDR1 DFQATT, CDR2 SNEGSKA (reference sequence). The CDR3 DNA is TGCAGTGCTAGGGGCGTTCGAACGCAGTATTTT. Translation: CSARGVRTQYF.

The chain has TRBV30 and TRBJ1-1, with D possibly matching TRBD1 (6 bases). This CDR3 is built from 14 residues. Germline lookup yields CDR1 GTSNPN and CDR2 SVGIG (reference sequence). Trimming stripped 2 bases from V and 0 bases from J, with 10 bases between. CDR3 sequence (DNA): TGTGCCTGGAGTACGGGACATTTGAACACTGAAGCTTTCTTT. Encoded protein: CAWSTGHLNTEAFF.

Points on this clonotype: It may be a read error: a sequence one base away is much more abundant. This chain links TRBV4-2 with TRBJ2-3; no clear D gene. Germline lookup yields CDR1 LGHNA and CDR2 YNFKEQ. This CDR3 region has 14 residues. CDR3: CTSSQATSTDTQYF. CDR3 coding DNA: TGTACCAGCAGCCAAGCTACTAGCACAGATACGCAGTATTTT.

This clonotype was counted between two and nine times. Compared with germline, one end of the junction differs, possibly owing to a read error. This sequence joins TRBV7-3 and TRBJ2-7, with D maybe TRBD1 (5 bases). Germline V CDR1 and CDR2: SGHTA, FQGTGA. The CDR3 covers 11 residues. In nucleotides, the CDR3 is TGTACCAGCAGCTTAGGGGATGAGCAGTACTTC. It is translated as CTSSLGDEQYF.

This clonotype was counted a few times. The gene calls are TRBV3-1 and TRBJ1-2, with 7 bases matching TRBD1. Germline CDR1 is LGHDT and CDR2 is YNNKEL (reference sequence). CDR3 size: 13 residues. J was trimmed by 8 bases and V by 4 bases; bases with no gene match: 7. The CDR3 sequence: CASSPGQMGGYTF. The CDR3 DNA sequence: TGTGCCAGCAGCCCGGGACAGATGGGAGGCTACACCTTC.

The V call is TRBV6-6, the J call TRBJ2-1; 8 positions agree with TRBD1. The CDR3 covers 16 residues. The V segment lost 5 bases and the J segment 5 bases; nucleotides outside the gene matches: 11. Germline V CDR1 and CDR2: MNHNY, SVGAGI (reference sequence). The CDR3 nucleotides are TGTGCCAGCAGTGACCACAGGGGGTATAGGGACAATGAGCAGTTCTTC. This sequence encodes CASSDHRGYRDNEQFF.

The rearrangement uses TRBV12-3 or TRBV12-4 and TRBJ1-5; 7 nucleotides line up with TRBD1. There are 17 residues in the CDR3. The J segment lost 3 bases and the V segment lost 6 bases, leaving 14 bases of the junction unmatched. The CDR3 DNA reads as TGTGCCAGCAGGAGGGGGCGAGGGCGCAGTATCAATCAGCCCCAGCATTTT. As protein: CASRRGRGRSINQPQHF.

This clonotype was found a few times. This sequence joins TRBV11-1 and TRBJ2-3; D gene uncertain. This CDR3 region has 20 residues. V was cut by 5 bases and J by 8 bases, with 35 bases left in between. Germline V gene lookup returns CDR1 SGHAT and CDR2 FQDESV (reference sequence). The CDR3 nucleotides are TGTGCCAGCAGCCGACCTCGGACGTTTGTACTTCGGATATTCCCCGGTACGCAGTATTTT. It encodes CASSRPRTFVLRIFPGTQYF. Full variable domain (missing parts from reference TRBV11-1 and TRBJ2-3): EAEVAQSPRYKITEKSQAVAFWCDPISGHATLYWYRQILGQGPELLVQFQDESVVDDSQLPKDRFSAERLKGVDSTLKIQPAELGDSAMYLCASSRPRTFVLRIFPGTQYFGPGTRLTVL.

The chain couples TRBV20-1 to TRBJ1-4; maybe TRBD1 (5 bases). The CDR3 spans 13 residues. The ends were cut back, 3 bases at V and 8 bases at J, with 13 bases in the middle. Germline V CDR1 and CDR2: DFQATT, SNEGSKA (reference sequence). The CDR3, as DNA: TGCAGTGCTAGTTATGGGGGACGGGAAAAACTGTTTTTT. Translating it yields CSASYGGREKLFF.

In its sample, this clonotype was seen many times. The gene calls are TRBV12-3 or TRBV12-4 and TRBJ1-5, with 8 bases matching TRBD1. The CDR3 is made up of 15 amino acids. Losses at the gene ends were 6 bases for V and 4 bases for J; bases not matched to a gene: 8. The CDR3 DNA reads as TGTGCCAGCAGACAGACCGGACAGGGTAATCAGCCCCAGCATTTT. This translates into CASRQTGQGNQPQHF.

This chain connects TRBV6-2 or TRBV6-3 to TRBJ1-2, with 7 bases fitting TRBD1. The germline gives CDR1 MNHEY, CDR2 SVGEGT. The CDR3 extends over 16 amino acids. The junction had 10 bases not matched to a gene; V was cut back by 2 bases and J by 4 bases. The DNA for the CDR3 is TGTGCCAGCAGTTACAGTAGGGCGGGACAGAGCTATGGCTACACCTTC. Its protein product is CASSYSRAGQSYGYTF.

This clonotype was observed a few times. The chain couples TRBV28 to TRBJ1-4; tentatively, D is TRBD1 (5 bases). CDR1 is MDHEN and CDR2 is SYDVKM in the germline V gene. The V and J ends lost 10 bases and 4 bases respectively, with 13 bases between them. This CDR3 is 13 amino acids long. CDR3 loop: CATNRIDNEKLFF. Written as DNA, the CDR3 is TGTGCCACCAACAGGATAGATAATGAAAAACTGTTTTTT.

This clonotype appeared once. V gene TRBV20-1 combines with J gene TRBJ2-2; D unresolved. The germline V gene has CDR1 DFQATT and CDR2 SNEGSKA (reference sequence). The CDR3 runs 14 residues. Trimming shortened V by 1 base and J by 3 bases, and 9 bases separated the two germline ends. The CDR3 DNA sequence: TGCAGTGCTAGAGCCCCCCTGGACACCGGGGAGCTGTTTTTT. Encoded protein: CSARAPLDTGELFF.

The V call is TRBV7-6, the J call TRBJ2-3; D might be TRBD1 (5 bases). Germline V gene lookup returns CDR1 SGHVS and CDR2 FNYEAQ. The V gene lost 5 bases and the J gene lost 4 bases, with 22 bases spanning the gap. The CDR3 loop spans 17 amino acids. The CDR3: CASSPRTRAAGSDTQYF. CDR3 DNA sequence: TGTGCCAGCAGCCCACGGACACGGGCAGCAGGGTCAGATACGCAGTATTTT.

This clonotype was recorded a few times. The chain carries TRBV6-2 or TRBV6-3 and TRBJ1-6; the D is unclear. Germline V gene lookup returns CDR1 MNHEY and CDR2 SVGEGT. V lost 2 bases and J lost 11, with 16 bases in between. The CDR3 is made up of 15 amino acids. CDR3 nucleotide sequence: TGTGCCAGCAGTTACCACGACGGACCAACGACACCCCTCCACTTT. Amino acids: CASSYHDGPTTPLHF.

There are a few counts of this clonotype. A single base separates this from a much larger clone, so it may be a read error. V is TRBV7-7 and J is TRBJ2-7, with D perhaps matching TRBD1 (6 bases). Germline CDR1 and CDR2: SSHAT and FNYEAQ (reference sequence). This CDR3 spans 14 amino acids. This CDR3 is CASSRGEQGYDQYF. CDR3 in DNA: TGTGCTAGCAGCCGTGGTGAACAGGGCTACGACCAGTACTTC.

This clonotype was found a few times. The chain recombines TRBV20-1 with TRBJ1-2, with D unclear. The germline V and J ends were trimmed by 1 base and 5 bases, with 17 bases remaining between them. Germline CDR1 is DFQATT and CDR2 is SNEGSKA (reference sequence). The CDR3 length is 15 residues. The CDR3 protein is CSARVEGSKDYGYTF. CDR3 DNA sequence: TGCAGTGCTAGAGTGGAGGGTAGTAAGGATTATGGCTACACCTTC.

The chain uses TRBV3-1 and TRBJ2-3; either TRBD1 or TRBD2 may fit D (5 bases each). Trimming removed 0 bases from V and 1 base from J, with 11 bases in between. Per germline, CDR1 LGHDT and CDR2 YNNKEL (reference sequence). This CDR3 has 16 amino acids. The CDR3 DNA reads TGTGCCAGCAGCCAAGATGTTGGGGACGGCACAGATACGCAGTATTTT. Protein sequence: CASSQDVGDGTDTQYF.

Here the CDR3 DNA reads TGTGCCATCAGAGACCGGGACAGGGATCTTGAGCAGTTCTTC. It yields the protein CAIRDRDRDLEQFF. This chain connects TRBV10-3 to TRBJ2-1; 9 nucleotides line up with TRBD1. There are 14 residues in the CDR3. With 6 bases clipped from V and 9 bases from J, the junction kept 9 bases outside the gene matches. Per the germline V gene, CDR1 is ENHRY and CDR2 is SYGVKD.

This chain connects TRBV7-2 to TRBJ2-3; D perhaps matches TRBD2 (5 bases). V gave up 5 bases and J gave up 1 base, with 19 bases separating them. The CDR3 length is 17 residues. Germline loops: CDR1 SGHTA, CDR2 FQGNSA. CDR3 sequence: CASSHPERYPGTDTQYF. The DNA of the CDR3 is TGTGCCAGCAGCCACCCGGAGCGGTACCCCGGCACAGATACGCAGTATTTT.

The V gene is TRBV29-1, the J gene TRBJ2-2; perhaps TRBD2 as D (6 bases). CDR1 is SQVTM and CDR2 is ANQGSEA in the germline V gene. Trimming took off 4 bases at V and 6 bases at J, with 12 bases between the two ends. This CDR3 is built from 13 residues. CDR3 sequence reads: CSVGLAPAGELFF. The DNA for the CDR3 is TGCAGCGTTGGCCTAGCGCCAGCCGGGGAGCTGTTTTTT.